A single sample gave rise to the 9 T cell receptor beta chains below, sequenced in a study of OX40 agonist ivuxolimab in advanced cancers. The method was immunoSEQ multiplex PCR; TCRdb's version includes in-frame clones alone and lacks a portion of them. The sample has around 130,000 clones, around 93% seen once; the top ten hold 0.15% to 0.17%. Here the sequenced sample was CD4+ or CD8+ T cells sorted from blood, taken in a trial of the OX40 agonist ivuxolimab. The receptors shown here come from an adult with an advanced solid tumor such as melanoma, head and neck, liver or kidney cancer.

The chain is built from TRBV25-1 and TRBJ2-5, with D perhaps matching TRBD1 (5 bases). The CDR3 is made up of 15 amino acids. Germline values: CDR1 MGHDK, CDR2 SYGVNS. Trimming removed 3 bases at V and 4 bases at J, with 15 bases between. This CDR3 reads CASSDSFRVGETQYF. The DNA for the CDR3 is TGTGCCAGCAGTGACTCCTTCAGGGTGGGAGAGACCCAGTACTTC. Full variable domain (remainder filled in from reference TRBV25-1 and TRBJ2-5): EADIYQTPRYLVIGTGKKITLECSQTMGHDKMYWYQQDPGMELHLIHYSYGVNSTEKGDLSSESTVSRIRTEHFPLTLESARPSHTSQYLCASSDSFRVGETQYFGPGTRLLVL.

V is TRBV28 and J is TRBJ1-5; 8 bases line up with TRBD1. This CDR3 region has 15 residues. CDR1 is MDHEN, CDR2 SYDVKM, per germline. Unmatched junction bases numbered 4, after V lost 4 bases and J lost 2 bases. CDR3 nucleotides: TGTGCCAGCAGTTCCCAGGGGGCTGGCAATCAGCCCCAGCATTTT. Translated: CASSSQGAGNQPQHF.

The gene calls are TRBV6-1 and TRBJ2-7, with D hard to call. The CDR3 is 11 amino acids. Trimming shortened V by 5 bases and J by 7 bases, and 9 bases separated the two germline ends. Looked up from germline, CDR1 is MNHNS and CDR2 is SASEGT. As DNA, the CDR3 is TGTGCCAGCAGTTCAATCAGGGAGCAGTACTTC. Its translation is CASSSIREQYF.

V usage is TRBV7-3 and J usage is TRBJ2-3; possible D gene TRBD1, 6 bases. Trimming removed 5 bases at V and 1 base at J, with 10 bases between. The germline CDR1 and CDR2 sequences are SGHTA and FQGTGA. The CDR3 sequence is 14 residues long. Here the CDR3 reads CASSRRQGTDTQYF. The CDR3 nucleotides read TGTGCCAGCAGCCGAAGACAGGGCACAGATACGCAGTATTTT.

The genes are TRBV19 and TRBJ2-7; 9 nucleotides line up with TRBD1. Germline V gives CDR1 LNHDA, CDR2 SQIVND (reference sequence). The CDR3 totals 14 residues. V lost 9 bases to trimming and J lost 4 bases; unmatched junction nucleotides: 10. The DNA for the CDR3 is TGTGCCAGCACGAACGCCGGGACAGGGTACGAGCAGTACTTC. This gives the protein CASTNAGTGYEQYF.

This chain joins TRBV7-4 and TRBJ2-6; D uncertain. Germline V gives CDR1 SGHVT, CDR2 SQSDAQ. CDR3 size: 17 residues. V was clipped by 1 base and J by 5 bases, with 15 bases between them. CDR3 DNA: TGTGCCAGCAGCTTAGAATGCTCACAAAGTCGGGCCAACGTCCTGACTTTC. Protein sequence: CASSLECSQSRANVLTF.

The genes are TRBV28 and TRBJ1-3; perhaps TRBD1 as D (6 bases). The length of the CDR3 is 15 residues. Trimming took 6 bases from V and 0 from J, leaving 12 bases between them. Germline assignment: CDR1 MDHEN and CDR2 SYDVKM. The CDR3 reads CASSKQGNSGNTIYF. The DNA for the CDR3 is TGTGCCAGCAGCAAACAGGGTAACTCTGGAAACACCATATATTTT. Using reference TRBV28 and TRBJ1-3 for the parts outside the CDR3, the full variable domain is DVKVTQSSRYLVKRTGEKVFLECVQDMDHENMFWYRQDPGLGLRLIYFSYDVKMKEKGDIPEGYSVSREKKERFSLILESASTNQTSMYLCASSKQGNSGNTIYFGEGSWLTVV.

The CDR3 protein is CASSSRTGGHEQYF. The CDR3 DNA reads as TGTGCCAGCAGCTCCCGGACAGGGGGCCACGAGCAGTACTTC. The chain recombines TRBV7-2 with TRBJ2-7; 11 nucleotides match TRBD1. The J segment lost 5 bases and the V segment lost 4 bases, leaving 4 bases of the junction unmatched. The CDR3 has 14 residues. The V gene's germline CDR1 is SGHTA and CDR2 FQGNSA.

DNA for the CDR3: TGCGCCAGCAGCTTGTACGTCACGACAGGGGGCGCAGATACGCAGTATTTT. Translated: CASSLYVTTGGADTQYF. V usage is TRBV5-1 and J usage is TRBJ2-3; the match to TRBD1 covers 10 bases. V lost 1 base to trimming and J lost 4 bases; unmatched junction nucleotides: 9. The CDR3 consists of 17 residues. Germline CDR1 and CDR2: SGHRS and YFSETQ.